Below, one TCR beta chain is given with its context. Antigen: not known. With a much larger clone just one base away, this may be a read error. Making TCR beta cDNA involved around 500 ng total RNA and a constant-region primer. Libraries covering TCR beta were generated through three nested multiplex PCR rounds (using a slightly modified ARM-PCR). Investigators reported that the first two PCR rounds, at roughly 10 cycles each, used TRBV1-TRBV30 forward primers with a C-beta reverse primer. In TCRdb, the multiplex PCR reads were re-called with MiXCR into one record per CDR3 protein. This table has around 210,000 distinct CDR3 sequences, approximately 65% appearing once. This specimen comes from a study of tumor-infiltrating lymphocytes in primary liver carcinoma. Whole-study results and caveats: Blood trailed tumors significantly in top-250-clone fraction (p = 0.039).

The V end lost 3 bases, the J end lost 4 bases, and 17 bases lay between the germline ends. There are 16 residues in the CDR3. CDR1 is PRHDT and CDR2 is FYEKMQ in the germline V gene (reference sequence). The study extracted blood RNA from unsorted whole blood and also extracted germline DNA. What was collected before surgery was 4 to 5 milliliters of peripheral blood. This sequence joins TRBV13 and TRBJ2-3; D possibly corresponds to TRBD1 (6 bases). This receptor was obtained from a woman aged 60-75 years with primary liver carcinoma and hepatitis B virus infection. Sequencing used peripheral blood. The CDR3 is CASSLTRGVDADTQYF. The CDR3 bases are TGTGCCAGCAGCTTGACCAGGGGCGTAGACGCAGATACGCAGTATTTT.